This T cell receptor (beta chain) was profiled in a study of blood T cell repertoires in COVID-19. As for the study in general: There were acute and convalescent COVID-19 samples, and they came from the United States, Italy and Spain. Nucleic acid was either cDNA or gDNA, and it came from T cells, B-cell-depleted T cells, or PBMCs.

Here immunoSEQ multiplex PCR was the method, and the copy in TCRdb shows in-frame clones only, minus some. The sample has some 250,000 clones; just under 90% are singletons. Enrolled through a virtual design, the participants were between roughly 18 and 90 years of age and came from under 30 US areas. The V end lost 5 bases, the J end lost 1 base, and 9 bases lay between the germline ends. The CDR3 spans 13 residues. Per the germline V gene, CDR1 is SGHNT and CDR2 is YYREEE (reference sequence). The chain carries TRBV5-4 and TRBJ1-1; D is unclear. The sequence derives from a woman younger than 45 with acute COVID-19. The sequenced material came from PBMCs or T cells enriched from blood (not recorded which). The CDR3 nucleotides are TGTGCCAGCAGGTGGAGTGAGAACACTGAAGCTTTCTTT. Protein product: CASRWSENTEAFF.